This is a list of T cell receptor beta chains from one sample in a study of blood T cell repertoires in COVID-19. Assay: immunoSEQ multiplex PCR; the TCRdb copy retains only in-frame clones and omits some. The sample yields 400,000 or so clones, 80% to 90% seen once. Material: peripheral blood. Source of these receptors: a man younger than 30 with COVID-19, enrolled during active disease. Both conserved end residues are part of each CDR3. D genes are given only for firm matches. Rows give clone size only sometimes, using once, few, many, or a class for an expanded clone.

CDR3 protein: CASSLDQGSSYTF
CDR3 DNA: TGTGCCAGCAGCTTGGATCAGGGCTCCAGCTACACCTTC
clone size: .
V gene: TRBV5-6
J gene: TRBJ1-2
D gene: .

CDR3 protein: CASSSSRRGTDTQYF
CDR3 DNA: TGTGCCAGCAGCTCCTCCAGGCGCGGGACAGATACGCAGTATTTT
clone size: .
V gene: TRBV7-2
J gene: TRBJ2-3
D gene: .

CDR3 protein: CARSLSGIGGNEQFF
CDR3 DNA: TGTGCCAGAAGCTTGTCCGGGATCGGGGGCAATGAGCAGTTCTTC
clone size: .
V gene: TRBV5-3
J gene: TRBJ2-1
D gene: .

CDR3 protein: CATSDPTSGPNNEQFF
CDR3 DNA: TGTGCCACCAGTGACCCTACTAGCGGGCCGAACAATGAGCAGTTCTTC
clone size: .
V gene: TRBV24-1
J gene: TRBJ2-1
D gene: TRBD2

CDR3 protein: CASSSAGTSYEQYF
CDR3 DNA: TGTGCCAGCAGCTCCGCCGGGACTAGCTACGAGCAGTACTTC
clone size: .
V gene: TRBV5-6
J gene: TRBJ2-7
D gene: TRBD2

CDR3 protein: CASSRTGGRENEKLFF
CDR3 DNA: TGTGCCAGCAGCCGGACAGGGGGCCGTGAGAATGAAAAACTGTTTTTT
clone size: .
V gene: TRBV5-4
J gene: TRBJ1-4
D gene: TRBD1

CDR3 protein: CASSEDPGEVSGYTF
CDR3 DNA: TGTGCCAGCAGTGAAGACCCGGGAGAGGTCTCTGGCTACACCTTC
clone size: .
V gene: TRBV2
J gene: TRBJ1-2
D gene: .

CDR3 protein: CASRAGVNQPQHF
CDR3 DNA: TGTGCCAGCAGAGCAGGGGTCAATCAGCCCCAGCATTTT
clone size: .
V gene: TRBV6-5
J gene: TRBJ1-5
D gene: .

CDR3 protein: CASSGPGTPNEQFF
CDR3 DNA: TGTGCCAGCAGTGGACCCGGGACACCAAATGAGCAGTTCTTC
clone size: once
V gene: TRBV11-3
J gene: TRBJ2-1
D gene: .

CDR3 protein: CASSQGKYKRRPYGYTF
CDR3 DNA: TGTGCCAGCAGCCAAGGTAAGTATAAGCGGAGACCTTATGGCTACACCTTC
clone size: .
V gene: TRBV14
J gene: TRBJ1-2
D gene: .

CDR3 protein: CASSILGQGLGNQPQHF
CDR3 DNA: TGTGCCAGTAGTATCTTGGGACAGGGGCTTGGCAATCAGCCCCAGCATTTT
clone size: .
V gene: TRBV19
J gene: TRBJ1-5
D gene: TRBD1

CDR3 protein: CASSQPGGGLAETQYF
CDR3 DNA: TGTGCCAGCAGCCAACCAGGGGGCGGACTTGCGGAGACCCAGTACTTC
clone size: .
V gene: TRBV14
J gene: TRBJ2-5
D gene: TRBD1

CDR3 protein: CASRSQGVPLETQYF
CDR3 DNA: TGTGCCAGCAGATCGCAGGGTGTACCATTGGAGACCCAGTACTTC
clone size: .
V gene: TRBV6-5
J gene: TRBJ2-5
D gene: .

CDR3 protein: CASSLRENYNSPLHF
CDR3 DNA: TGTGCCAGCAGCTTACGAGAAAACTATAATTCACCCCTCCACTTT
clone size: .
V gene: TRBV7-2
J gene: TRBJ1-6
D gene: .

CDR3 protein: CASSPVTGERSQYF
CDR3 DNA: TGTGCCAGCAGTCCAGTGACAGGGGAGAGGTCCCAGTACTTC
clone size: .
V gene: TRBV27
J gene: TRBJ2-5
D gene: TRBD1

CDR3 protein: CASRPQGGTEAFF
CDR3 DNA: TGTGCCAGCAGACCACAGGGAGGGACTGAAGCTTTCTTT
clone size: .
V gene: TRBV6-5
J gene: TRBJ1-1
D gene: .

CDR3 protein: CASSPQSLTSAGELFF
CDR3 DNA: TGTGCCAGCAGTCCCCAGTCCCTTACTAGCGCCGGGGAGCTGTTTTTT
clone size: .
V gene: TRBV27
J gene: TRBJ2-2
D gene: TRBD2

CDR3 protein: CASSVDSGSTDTQYF
CDR3 DNA: TGTGCCAGCAGCGTAGACAGCGGGTCCACAGATACGCAGTATTTT
clone size: .
V gene: TRBV9
J gene: TRBJ2-3
D gene: .

CDR3 protein: CASSDLYRGSYEQYF
CDR3 DNA: TGTGCCAGCAGTGATCTTTACAGGGGGTCCTACGAGCAGTACTTC
clone size: .
V gene: TRBV2
J gene: TRBJ2-7
D gene: TRBD1

CDR3 protein: CASSPGGFPDTQYF
CDR3 DNA: TGTGCCAGCTCCCCGGGGGGGTTCCCAGATACGCAGTATTTT
clone size: .
V gene: TRBV3-1/TRBV3-2
J gene: TRBJ2-3
D gene: TRBD2

CDR3 protein: CAWNSGLAVDTQYF
CDR3 DNA: TGTGCCTGGAATTCGGGACTAGCGGTGGATACGCAGTATTTT
clone size: .
V gene: TRBV30
J gene: TRBJ2-3
D gene: TRBD2

CDR3 protein: CASKLSAGLTGELFF
CDR3 DNA: TGTGCTAGCAAGCTGTCAGCGGGACTCACCGGGGAGCTGTTTTTT
clone size: .
V gene: TRBV7-7
J gene: TRBJ2-2
D gene: TRBD2

CDR3 protein: CASSPTGDYGYTF
CDR3 DNA: TGTGCCAGTTCACCGACAGGGGACTATGGCTACACCTTC
clone size: .
V gene: TRBV6-5
J gene: TRBJ1-2
D gene: TRBD1

CDR3 protein: CATGSSGYTF
CDR3 DNA: TGTGCTACAGGGTCCTCCGGCTACACCTTC
clone size: .
V gene: TRBV19
J gene: TRBJ1-2
D gene: .

CDR3 protein: CASSVGQINTGELFF
CDR3 DNA: TGTGCCAGCAGCGTAGGACAGATAAACACCGGGGAGCTGTTTTTT
clone size: .
V gene: TRBV9
J gene: TRBJ2-2
D gene: .

CDR3 protein: CASSEQAHSGYTF
CDR3 DNA: TGTGCCAGCAGTGAACAGGCTCATTCTGGCTACACCTTC
clone size: .
V gene: TRBV6-1
J gene: TRBJ1-2
D gene: .

CDR3 protein: CASRENSEQFF
CDR3 DNA: TGTGCCAGCAGGGAGAATAGTGAGCAGTTCTTC
clone size: .
V gene: TRBV7-8
J gene: TRBJ2-1
D gene: .

CDR3 protein: CASSPNSYNEQFF
CDR3 DNA: TGTGCCAGCAGCCCGAACAGCTACAATGAGCAGTTCTTC
clone size: .
V gene: TRBV11-3
J gene: TRBJ2-1
D gene: .

CDR3 protein: CASSLRQGSYEQYF
CDR3 DNA: TGTGCCAGCAGTTTACGACAGGGCTCCTACGAGCAGTACTTC
clone size: .
V gene: TRBV27
J gene: TRBJ2-7
D gene: TRBD1

CDR3 protein: CASSPKLTANTGELFF
CDR3 DNA: TGTGCCAGCAGCCCTAAGTTGACAGCGAACACCGGGGAGCTGTTTTTT
clone size: .
V gene: TRBV5-4
J gene: TRBJ2-2
D gene: .

CDR3 protein: CASSPTEKQETQYF
CDR3 DNA: TGTGCCAGCTCACCGACAGAGAAACAAGAGACCCAGTACTTC
clone size: .
V gene: TRBV18
J gene: TRBJ2-5
D gene: .

CDR3 protein: CSARGHNEQFF
CDR3 DNA: TGCAGTGCTAGAGGGCACAATGAGCAGTTCTTC
clone size: once
V gene: TRBV20-1
J gene: TRBJ2-1
D gene: .

CDR3 protein: CASRGGAGEAFF
CDR3 DNA: TGTGCCAGCAGAGGGGGCGCCGGGGAAGCTTTCTTT
clone size: .
V gene: TRBV3-1/TRBV3-2
J gene: TRBJ1-1
D gene: TRBD1

CDR3 protein: CASSFPGTGDVEQYF
CDR3 DNA: TGTGCCAGCAGCTTTCCCGGGACAGGGGACGTCGAGCAGTACTTC
clone size: .
V gene: TRBV5-4
J gene: TRBJ2-7
D gene: TRBD1

CDR3 protein: CASSHIAGGPEFF
CDR3 DNA: TGTGCCAGCAGCCATATAGCGGGAGGGCCTGAGTTCTTC
clone size: .
V gene: TRBV3-1/TRBV3-2
J gene: TRBJ2-1
D gene: TRBD2

CDR3 protein: CATRQGLTDTQYF
CDR3 DNA: TGTGCCACCCGACAGGGGCTAACAGATACGCAGTATTTT
clone size: .
V gene: TRBV24-1
J gene: TRBJ2-3
D gene: TRBD1

CDR3 protein: CASSIGGGVSNEQFF
CDR3 DNA: TGTGCCAGTAGTATAGGCGGGGGGGTGTCGAATGAGCAGTTCTTC
clone size: .
V gene: TRBV19
J gene: TRBJ2-1
D gene: TRBD2

CDR3 protein: CASSLQAGANVLTF
CDR3 DNA: TGTGCCAGCAGCTTACAGGCTGGGGCCAACGTCCTGACTTTC
clone size: .
V gene: TRBV11-2
J gene: TRBJ2-6
D gene: .

CDR3 protein: CAVSRQGAGNTIYF
CDR3 DNA: TGTGCCGTATCGCGACAGGGGGCTGGAAACACCATATATTTT
clone size: once
V gene: TRBV3-1/TRBV3-2
J gene: TRBJ1-3
D gene: TRBD1

CDR3 protein: CASSPGLPAYNEQFF
CDR3 DNA: TGTGCCAGTAGTCCGGGACTACCCGCCTACAATGAGCAGTTCTTC
clone size: many
V gene: TRBV19
J gene: TRBJ2-1
D gene: TRBD2

CDR3 protein: CASGSVGGSGNTIYF
CDR3 DNA: TGTGCCAGTGGATCTGTTGGAGGCTCTGGAAACACCATATATTTT
clone size: .
V gene: TRBV5-6
J gene: TRBJ1-3
D gene: .

CDR3 protein: CASSPQSSSYEQYF
CDR3 DNA: TGTGCCAGTAGTCCCCAGTCCAGCTCCTACGAGCAGTACTTC
clone size: .
V gene: TRBV19
J gene: TRBJ2-7
D gene: .

CDR3 protein: CASSDRTGELFF
CDR3 DNA: TGTGCCAGCAGCGATCGGACCGGGGAGCTGTTTTTT
clone size: .
V gene: TRBV5-6
J gene: TRBJ2-2
D gene: .

CDR3 protein: CASSLYRAGAGELFF
CDR3 DNA: TGTGCCAGCAGCTTGTACCGAGCGGGAGCCGGGGAGCTGTTTTTT
clone size: .
V gene: TRBV5-6
J gene: TRBJ2-2
D gene: TRBD2

CDR3 protein: CASSLGFQVAKNIQYF
CDR3 DNA: TGTGCCAGCAGCTTGGGTTTCCAGGTAGCCAAAAACATTCAGTACTTC
clone size: .
V gene: TRBV5-8
J gene: TRBJ2-4
D gene: .

CDR3 protein: CASSEAESQGYGYTF
CDR3 DNA: TGTGCCAGCAGTGAAGCGGAAAGCCAGGGCTATGGCTACACCTTC
clone size: .
V gene: TRBV6-1
J gene: TRBJ1-2
D gene: .

CDR3 protein: CASSLGEDWSSYEQYF
CDR3 DNA: TGCGCCAGCAGCTTGGGCGAGGACTGGAGCTCCTACGAGCAGTACTTC
clone size: .
V gene: TRBV5-1
J gene: TRBJ2-7
D gene: .

CDR3 protein: CASSEARRPEAFF
CDR3 DNA: TGTGCCAGCAGTGAAGCGAGGAGACCTGAAGCTTTCTTT
clone size: few
V gene: TRBV6-1
J gene: TRBJ1-1
D gene: .